A few counts support the clone carrying this T cell receptor beta chain. Its specificity is not known. The data were taken from a study of identical twins. Overall study results and limits: A lower insertion count was a feature of abundant cord blood beta clonotypes, with no such feature in memory repertoires.

Per germline, CDR1 WSHSY and CDR2 SAAADI. The CDR3 runs to 12 residues. Trimming left V 4 bases short and J 8 bases short, with 9 bases between. TCRdb processed the 5' RACE reads anew with MiXCR; each CDR3 protein has one entry. Altogether 350,000 or so distinct CDR3 sequences are present, approximately 13% being singletons, with the ten largest covering around 7.2%. The same sample was also studied in work on yellow fever vaccine responses in identical twins. That publication notes: Reportedly, twins' vaccine T cell responses looked partly convergent and partly personalized.

The source material was CD8+ T cells sorted from blood. This chain links TRBV10-2 with TRBJ2-1; no firm D call. The sequence was obtained from a woman under 30 in good health. In DNA form, the CDR3 reads TGCGCCAGCAGTGCCCCGGTACATGAGCAGTTCTTC. The encoded protein is CASSAPVHEQFF.